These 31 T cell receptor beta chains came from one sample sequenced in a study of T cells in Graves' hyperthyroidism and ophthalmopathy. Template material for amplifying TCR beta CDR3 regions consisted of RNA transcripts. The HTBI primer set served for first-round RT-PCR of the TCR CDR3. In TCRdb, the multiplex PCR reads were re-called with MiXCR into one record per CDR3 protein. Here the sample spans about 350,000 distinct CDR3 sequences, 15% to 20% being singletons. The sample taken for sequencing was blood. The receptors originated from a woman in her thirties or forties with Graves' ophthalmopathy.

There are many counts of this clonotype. CDR3 sequence reads: CASRDLNTGELFF. CDR3 nucleotides: TGCGCCAGCCGGGATCTGAACACCGGGGAGCTGTTTTTT. The chain combines TRBV5-1 with TRBJ2-2; possibly TRBD2 for D (5 bases). The germline V and J ends were trimmed by 7 bases and 1 base, with 8 bases remaining between them. CDR1 and CDR2 (germline): SGHRS, YFSETQ. There are 13 residues in the CDR3.

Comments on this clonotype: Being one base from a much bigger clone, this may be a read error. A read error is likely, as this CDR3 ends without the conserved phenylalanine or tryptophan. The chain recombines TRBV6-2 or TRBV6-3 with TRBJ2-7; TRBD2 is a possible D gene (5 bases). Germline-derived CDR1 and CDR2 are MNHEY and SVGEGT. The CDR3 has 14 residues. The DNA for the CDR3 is TGTGCCAGCAGCGAGACTACCCAATTCTACGGGCAGTACTCC. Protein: CASSETTQFYGQYS.

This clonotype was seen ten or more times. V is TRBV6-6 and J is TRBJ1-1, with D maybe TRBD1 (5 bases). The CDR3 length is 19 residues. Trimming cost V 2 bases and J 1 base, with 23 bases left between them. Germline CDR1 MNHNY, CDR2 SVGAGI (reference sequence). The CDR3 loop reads CASSYPLTDGGIRNTEAFF. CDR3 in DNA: TGTGCCAGCAGTTACCCCCTCACGGATGGGGGGATCCGGAACACTGAAGCTTTCTTT.

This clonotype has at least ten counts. The CDR3 sequence is CSVEGLAGRDEQYF. The DNA of the CDR3 is TGCAGCGTTGAAGGACTAGCGGGCCGGGATGAGCAGTACTTC. The rearrangement joins TRBV29-1 to TRBJ2-7, with 10 bases matching TRBD2. J lost 7 bases, V lost 1 base, and 7 bases had no gene match. CDR1 SQVTM and CDR2 ANQGSEA come from the germline V gene. The CDR3 has 14 amino acids.

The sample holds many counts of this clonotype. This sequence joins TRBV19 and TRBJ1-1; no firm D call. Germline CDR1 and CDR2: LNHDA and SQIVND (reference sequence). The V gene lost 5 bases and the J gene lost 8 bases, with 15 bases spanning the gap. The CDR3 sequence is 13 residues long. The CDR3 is CASSLTRGEEAFF. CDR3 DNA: TGTGCCAGTAGTCTTACTCGTGGTGAAGAAGCTTTCTTT.

For the CDR3, the DNA is TGTGCCAGCAGTCGTGGGGGGGCGCGGGCCTATGGCTACACCTTC. Amino acid sequence: CASSRGGARAYGYTF. This sequence joins TRBV6-1 and TRBJ1-2; D possibly corresponds to TRBD1 (6 bases). The CDR3 sequence is 15 residues long. In germline, CDR1 is MNHNS, CDR2 SASEGT. V lost 5 bases and J 4 bases, leaving 17 bases between the germline ends.

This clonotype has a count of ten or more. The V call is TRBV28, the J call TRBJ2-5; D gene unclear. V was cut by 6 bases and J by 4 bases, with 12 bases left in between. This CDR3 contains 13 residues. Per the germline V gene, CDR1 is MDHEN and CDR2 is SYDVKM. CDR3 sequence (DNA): TGTGCCAGCAGCCTGCTCGCTCGAGAGACCCAGTACTTC. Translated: CASSLLARETQYF.

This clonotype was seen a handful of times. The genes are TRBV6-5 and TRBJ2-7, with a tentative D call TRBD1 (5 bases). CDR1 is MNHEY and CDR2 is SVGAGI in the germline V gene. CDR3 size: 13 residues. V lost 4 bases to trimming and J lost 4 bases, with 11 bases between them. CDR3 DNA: TGTGCCAGCAGTTCCAGGGCCCGATACGAGCAGTACTTC. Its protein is CASSSRARYEQYF.

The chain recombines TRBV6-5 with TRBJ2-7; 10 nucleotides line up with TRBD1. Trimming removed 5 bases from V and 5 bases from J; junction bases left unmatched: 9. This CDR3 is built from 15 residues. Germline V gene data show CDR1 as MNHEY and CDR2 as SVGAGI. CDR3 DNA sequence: TGTGCCAGCAGTAAATCGAGACAGGGGGCCCACGAGCAGTACTTC. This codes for CASSKSRQGAHEQYF.

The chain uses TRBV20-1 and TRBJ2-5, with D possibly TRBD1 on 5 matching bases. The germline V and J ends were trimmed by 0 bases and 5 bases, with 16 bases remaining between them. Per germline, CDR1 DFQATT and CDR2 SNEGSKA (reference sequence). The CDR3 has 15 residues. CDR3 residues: CSARDGAELVETQYF. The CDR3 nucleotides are TGCAGTGCTAGAGATGGGGCAGAGTTGGTGGAGACCCAGTACTTC.

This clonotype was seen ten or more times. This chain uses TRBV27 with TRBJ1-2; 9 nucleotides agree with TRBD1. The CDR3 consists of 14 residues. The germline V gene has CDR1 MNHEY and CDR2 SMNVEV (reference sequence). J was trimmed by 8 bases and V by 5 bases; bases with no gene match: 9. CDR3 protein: CASSRYGTGYGYTF. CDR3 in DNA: TGTGCCAGCAGTCGCTACGGGACAGGGTACGGCTACACCTTC.

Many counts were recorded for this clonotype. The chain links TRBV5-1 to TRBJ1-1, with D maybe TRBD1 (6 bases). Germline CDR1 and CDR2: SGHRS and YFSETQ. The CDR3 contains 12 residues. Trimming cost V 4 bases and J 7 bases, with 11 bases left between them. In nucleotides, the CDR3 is TGCGCCAGCAGCATGGTAGGGGGTGAAGCTTTCTTT. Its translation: CASSMVGGEAFF.

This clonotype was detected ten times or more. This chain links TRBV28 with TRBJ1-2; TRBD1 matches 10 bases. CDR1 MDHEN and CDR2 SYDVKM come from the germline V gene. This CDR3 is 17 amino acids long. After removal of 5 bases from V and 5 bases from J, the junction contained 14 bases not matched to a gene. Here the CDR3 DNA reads TGTGCCAGCAGTAAAGGTCCCGGGACAGGGGAATTATATGGCTACACCTTC. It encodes CASSKGPGTGELYGYTF.

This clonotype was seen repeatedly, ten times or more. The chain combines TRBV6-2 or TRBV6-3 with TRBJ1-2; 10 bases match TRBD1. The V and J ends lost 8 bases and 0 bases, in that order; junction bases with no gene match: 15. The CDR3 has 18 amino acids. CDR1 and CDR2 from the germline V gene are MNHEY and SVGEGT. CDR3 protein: CASRSGTGDRPANYGYTF. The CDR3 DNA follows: TGTGCCAGCCGATCGGGGACAGGGGATCGCCCGGCTAACTATGGCTACACCTTC.

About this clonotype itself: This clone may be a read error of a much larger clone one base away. The CDR3 spells CASSIGQGRGSCEQYF. CDR3 DNA: TGTGCCAGCAGCATAGGCCAGGGAAGGGGCTCCTGCGAGCAGTACTTC. This sequence joins TRBV7-8 and TRBJ2-7; a possible D gene is TRBD1 (5 bases). The CDR3 totals 16 residues. Germline CDR1 SGHVS, CDR2 FQNEAQ.

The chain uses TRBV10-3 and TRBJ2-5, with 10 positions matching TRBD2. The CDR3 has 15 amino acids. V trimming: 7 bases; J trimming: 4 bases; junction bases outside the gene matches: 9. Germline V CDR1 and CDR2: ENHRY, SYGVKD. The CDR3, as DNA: TGTGCCATCAAGGGTAGCGGGGGGAATGGAGAGACCCAGTACTTC. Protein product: CAIKGSGGNGETQYF.

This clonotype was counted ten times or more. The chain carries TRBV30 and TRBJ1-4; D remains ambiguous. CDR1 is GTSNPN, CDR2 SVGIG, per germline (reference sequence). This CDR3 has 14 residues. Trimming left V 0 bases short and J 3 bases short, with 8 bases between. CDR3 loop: CAWSVRTANEKLFF. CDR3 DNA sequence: TGTGCCTGGAGTGTAAGAACAGCTAATGAAAAACTGTTTTTT.

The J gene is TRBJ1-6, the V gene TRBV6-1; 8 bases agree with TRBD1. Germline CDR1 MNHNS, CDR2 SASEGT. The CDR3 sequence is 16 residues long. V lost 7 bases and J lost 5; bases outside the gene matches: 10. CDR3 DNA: TGTGCCAGCAAGAGAATTCCGGGACAGGATAATTCACCCCTCCACTTT. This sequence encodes CASKRIPGQDNSPLHF.

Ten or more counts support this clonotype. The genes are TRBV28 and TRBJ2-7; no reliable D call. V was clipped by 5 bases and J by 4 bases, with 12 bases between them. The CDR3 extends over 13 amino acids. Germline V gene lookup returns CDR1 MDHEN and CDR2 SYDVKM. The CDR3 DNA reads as TGTGCCAGCAGTAACTACACGAGATACGAGCAGTACTTC. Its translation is CASSNYTRYEQYF.

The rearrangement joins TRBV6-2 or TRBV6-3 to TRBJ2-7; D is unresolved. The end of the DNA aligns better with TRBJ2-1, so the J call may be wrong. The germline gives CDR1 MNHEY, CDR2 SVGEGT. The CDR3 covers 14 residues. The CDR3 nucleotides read TGTGCCAGCAGTTTTATAGGCATGTTCGACGAGCAGTTCTTC. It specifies CASSFIGMFDEQFF.

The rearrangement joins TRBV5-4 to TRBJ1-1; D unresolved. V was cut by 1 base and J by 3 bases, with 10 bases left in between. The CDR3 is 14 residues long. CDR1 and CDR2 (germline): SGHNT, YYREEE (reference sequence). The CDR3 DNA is TGTGCCAGCAGCTTGTCGGGGAGGTACACTGAAGCTTTCTTT. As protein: CASSLSGRYTEAFF.

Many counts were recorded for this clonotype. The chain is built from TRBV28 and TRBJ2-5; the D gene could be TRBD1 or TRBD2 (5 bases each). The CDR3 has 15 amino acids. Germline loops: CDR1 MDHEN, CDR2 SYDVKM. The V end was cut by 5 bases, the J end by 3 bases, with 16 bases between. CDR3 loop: CASSPGRRDKETQYF. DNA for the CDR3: TGTGCCAGCAGTCCGGGACGGAGAGACAAAGAGACCCAGTACTTC.

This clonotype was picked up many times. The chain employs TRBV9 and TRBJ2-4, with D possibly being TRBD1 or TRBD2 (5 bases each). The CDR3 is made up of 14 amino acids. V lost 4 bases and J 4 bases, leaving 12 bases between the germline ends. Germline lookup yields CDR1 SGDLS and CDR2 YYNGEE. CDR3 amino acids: CASSHRDGKNIQYF. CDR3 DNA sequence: TGTGCCAGCAGCCACCGGGACGGAAAAAACATTCAGTACTTC. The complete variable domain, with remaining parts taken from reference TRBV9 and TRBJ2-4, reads DSGVTQTPKHLITATGQRVTLRCSPRSGDLSVYWYQQSLDQGLQFLIQYYNGEERAKGNILERFSAQQFPDLHSELNLSSLELGDSALYFCASSHRDGKNIQYFGAGTRLSVL.

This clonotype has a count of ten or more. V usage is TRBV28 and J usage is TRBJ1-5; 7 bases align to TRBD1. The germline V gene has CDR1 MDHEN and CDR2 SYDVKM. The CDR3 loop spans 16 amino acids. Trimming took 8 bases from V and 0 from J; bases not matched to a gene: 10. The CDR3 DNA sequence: TGTGCCAGCCTCCGGGACAGCCGTAATAGCAATCAGCCCCAGCATTTT. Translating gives CASLRDSRNSNQPQHF. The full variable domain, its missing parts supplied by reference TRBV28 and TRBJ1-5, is DVKVTQSSRYLVKRTGEKVFLECVQDMDHENMFWYRQDPGLGLRLIYFSYDVKMKEKGDIPEGYSVSREKKERFSLILESASTNQTSMYLCASLRDSRNSNQPQHFGDGTRLSIL.

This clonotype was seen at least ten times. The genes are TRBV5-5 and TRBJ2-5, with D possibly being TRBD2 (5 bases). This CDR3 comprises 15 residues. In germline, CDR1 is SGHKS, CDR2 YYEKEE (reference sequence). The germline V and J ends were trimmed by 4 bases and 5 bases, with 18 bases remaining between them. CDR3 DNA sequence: TGTGCCAGCAGCCACTATACGGGGAGAGTGGAGACCCAGTACTTC. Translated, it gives CASSHYTGRVETQYF.

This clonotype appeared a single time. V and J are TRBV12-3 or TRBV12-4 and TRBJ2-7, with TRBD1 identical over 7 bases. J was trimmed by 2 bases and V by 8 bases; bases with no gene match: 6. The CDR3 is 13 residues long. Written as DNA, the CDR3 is TGTGCCAGCGGACGGACAGGCCCCTACGAGCAGTACTTC. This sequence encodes CASGRTGPYEQYF.

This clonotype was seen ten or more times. CDR3 nucleotide sequence: TGTGCCAGCAGTGAAGAGCGGGAGGGCCCCTACGAGCAGTACTTC. Translation gives CASSEEREGPYEQYF. The genes are TRBV25-1 and TRBJ2-7; 10 nucleotides align to TRBD2. Looked up from germline, CDR1 is MGHDK and CDR2 is SYGVNS. The CDR3 consists of 15 residues. V trimming: 2 bases; J trimming: 2 bases; junction bases outside the gene matches: 3.

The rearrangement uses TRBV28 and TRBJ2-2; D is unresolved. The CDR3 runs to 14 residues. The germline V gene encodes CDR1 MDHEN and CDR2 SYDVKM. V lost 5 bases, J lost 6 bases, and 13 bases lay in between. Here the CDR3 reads CASSLPLGAGELFF. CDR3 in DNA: TGTGCCAGCAGTCTCCCTCTTGGGGCCGGGGAGCTGTTTTTT.

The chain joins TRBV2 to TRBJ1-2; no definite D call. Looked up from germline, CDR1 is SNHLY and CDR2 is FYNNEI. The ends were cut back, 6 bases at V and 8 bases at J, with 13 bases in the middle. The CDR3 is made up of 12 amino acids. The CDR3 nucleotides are TGTGCCAGCAGCTTGGATGTTACGGGCTACACCTTC. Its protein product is CASSLDVTGYTF. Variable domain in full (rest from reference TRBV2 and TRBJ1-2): EPEVTQTPSHQVTQMGQEVILRCVPISNHLYFYWYRQILGQKVEFLVSFYNNEISEKSEIFDDQFSVERPDGSNFTLKIRSTKLEDSAMYFCASSLDVTGYTFGSGTRLTVV.

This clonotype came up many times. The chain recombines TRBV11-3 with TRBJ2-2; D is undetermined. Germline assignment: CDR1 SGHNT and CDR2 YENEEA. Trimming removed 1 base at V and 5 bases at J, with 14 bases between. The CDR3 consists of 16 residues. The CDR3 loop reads CASSLASDRKTGELFF. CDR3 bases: TGTGCCAGCAGCTTAGCATCCGACCGGAAGACCGGGGAGCTGTTTTTT. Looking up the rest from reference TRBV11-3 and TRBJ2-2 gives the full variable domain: EAGVVQSPRYKIIEKKQPVAFWCNPISGHNTLYWYLQNLGQGPELLIRYENEEAVDDSQLPKDRFSAERLKGVDSTLKIQPAELGDSAVYLCASSLASDRKTGELFFGEGSRLTVL.

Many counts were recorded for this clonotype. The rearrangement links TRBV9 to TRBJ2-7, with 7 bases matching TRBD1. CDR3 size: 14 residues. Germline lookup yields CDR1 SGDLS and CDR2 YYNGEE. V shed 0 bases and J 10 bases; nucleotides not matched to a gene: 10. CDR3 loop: CASSVAGTAEQQYF. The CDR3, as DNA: TGTGCCAGCAGCGTAGCGGGGACAGCGGAGCAACAGTACTTC.